These 24 T cell receptor beta chains came from one sample sequenced in a study of shared clonotypes between healthy human individuals. Using immunoSEQ multiplex PCR, the repertoire was profiled, and TCRdb retains in-frame clones only, with some absent. The sample yields about 820,000 clones, 80% to 95% seen once. Naive CD8 cells were CD45RO-negative, positively selected for CCR7, excluding terminally differentiated effector memory CD45RA+ cells. The specimen was naive CD8+ T cells sorted from blood. Receptors were obtained from a man under 40 in good health.

The CDR3 loop is CASSGTSGRETQYF. CDR3 in DNA: TGCGCCAGCAGCGGGACTAGCGGTAGGGAGACCCAGTACTTC. The J gene is TRBJ2-5, the V gene TRBV10-2; 11 positions match TRBD2. Unmatched junction bases numbered 5, after V lost 6 bases and J lost 5 bases. Germline CDR1 reads WSHSY; CDR2 reads SAAADI. CDR3 size: 14 residues.

The chain couples TRBV10-2 to TRBJ2-2; 8 bases are a match to TRBD1. In germline, CDR1 is WSHSY, CDR2 SAAADI. V was clipped by 9 bases and J by 6 bases; unmatched bases: 6. CDR3 length equals 13 residues. CDR3 in DNA: TGCGCCAGTCGGGACAGGAGGCCCGGGGAGCTGTTTTTT. Translating gives CASRDRRPGELFF.

The V gene is TRBV5-6, the J gene TRBJ2-3, with D perhaps matching TRBD1 (6 bases). The CDR3 has 15 residues. V lost 4 bases and J 0 bases, leaving 12 bases between the germline ends. From germline, CDR1 is SGHDT and CDR2 YYEEEE. The CDR3 spells CASSTGQLSTDTQYF. The CDR3 coding sequence is TGTGCCAGCAGCACGGGACAACTAAGCACAGATACGCAGTATTTT.

V gene TRBV28 combines with J gene TRBJ2-1; 11 nucleotides match TRBD2. V shed 4 bases and J 14 bases; nucleotides not matched to a gene: 1. The germline V gene has CDR1 MDHEN and CDR2 SYDVKM. The CDR3 contains 11 residues. The CDR3 here is CASSSGLAEFF. In DNA form, the CDR3 reads TGTGCCAGCAGTTCGGGACTAGCGGAGTTCTTC.

The V call is TRBV2, the J call TRBJ2-3; D ambiguous. The germline V gene encodes CDR1 SNHLY and CDR2 FYNNEI. The CDR3 runs 13 residues. Trimming pared 8 bases from V and 2 bases from J, leaving 11 bases between. The CDR3 sequence is CASDSESTDTQYF. CDR3 DNA sequence: TGTGCCAGCGATTCCGAATCCACAGATACGCAGTATTTT. Variable domain in full (rest from reference TRBV2 and TRBJ2-3): EPEVTQTPSHQVTQMGQEVILRCVPISNHLYFYWYRQILGQKVEFLVSFYNNEISEKSEIFDDQFSVERPDGSNFTLKIRSTKLEDSAMYFCASDSESTDTQYFGPGTRLTVL.

The gene calls are TRBV7-8 and TRBJ2-7, with TRBD1 identical over 10 bases. V was clipped by 4 bases and J by 4 bases; unmatched bases: 13. Germline V lookup: CDR1 SGHVS, CDR2 FQNEAQ. The CDR3 is 17 residues long. The CDR3 DNA is TGTGCCAGCAGCTCCAGAATTACCGGGACAGGGGAGTACGAGCAGTACTTC. It translates to CASSSRITGTGEYEQYF. Full variable domain (remainder filled in from reference TRBV7-8 and TRBJ2-7): GAGVSQSPRYKVAKRGQDVALRCDPISGHVSLFWYQQALGQGPEFLTYFQNEAQLDKSGLPSDRFFAERPEGSVSTLKIQRTQQEDSAVYLCASSSRITGTGEYEQYFGPGTRLTVT.

The chain uses TRBV10-1 and TRBJ1-4; no clear D. Looked up from germline, CDR1 is WNHNN and CDR2 is SYGVQD (reference sequence). The CDR3 sequence is 15 residues long. Trimming took 6 bases from V and 5 from J, leaving 16 bases between them. CDR3 sequence reads: CASSGLLSSNEKLFF. CDR3 in DNA: TGCGCCAGCAGCGGTCTCCTATCTTCCAATGAAAAACTGTTTTTT.

V and J are TRBV9 and TRBJ1-2; a possible D gene is TRBD1 (6 bases). The CDR3 length is 14 residues. The V gene lost 4 bases and the J gene lost 3 bases, with 13 bases spanning the gap. From germline, CDR1 is SGDLS and CDR2 YYNGEE. The CDR3 is CASSLKGTHYGYTF. The CDR3 region has the DNA TGTGCCAGCAGCCTGAAAGGGACACACTATGGCTACACCTTC.

The chain couples TRBV6-1 to TRBJ2-2, with D maybe TRBD1 (5 bases). This CDR3 is built from 17 residues. In germline, CDR1 is MNHNS, CDR2 SASEGT. Trimming left V 0 bases short and J 3 bases short, with 14 bases between. The CDR3 DNA follows: TGTGCCAGCAGTGAAGCCCTTAGGGGCCGTGACACCGGGGAGCTGTTTTTT. This gives the protein CASSEALRGRDTGELFF.

The chain couples TRBV9 to TRBJ1-2; D possibly corresponds to TRBD1 (5 bases). V was clipped by 2 bases and J by 6 bases, with 20 bases between them. CDR3 length: 16 residues. Germline V gives CDR1 SGDLS, CDR2 YYNGEE. CDR3 bases: TGTGCCAGCAGCGTTGAAAGTGTGGCAGGGTTTCATGGCTACACCTTC. Amino acids: CASSVESVAGFHGYTF.

This clone has only a few counts. V and J are TRBV14 and TRBJ1-2, with D perhaps TRBD1 (5 bases). V was trimmed by 1 base and J by 8 bases, leaving 11 bases between them. The germline V gene has CDR1 SGHDN and CDR2 FVKESK. The CDR3 has 13 amino acids. The CDR3 coding sequence is TGTGCCAGCAGCCAAGGTCCGGGACGGGGCTACACCTTC. Translation: CASSQGPGRGYTF.

V usage is TRBV4-1 and J usage is TRBJ2-7; 7 nucleotides match TRBD2. V trimming: 3 bases; J trimming: 4 bases; junction bases outside the gene matches: 12. The germline V gene has CDR1 MGHRA and CDR2 YSYEKL. The CDR3 length is 16 residues. The CDR3 protein is CASSHAAGGGGYEQYF. DNA of the CDR3: TGCGCCAGCAGCCACGCCGCCGGCGGGGGTGGGTACGAGCAGTACTTC.

The rearrangement uses TRBV5-1 and TRBJ2-1; 8 bases are shared with TRBD2. The CDR3 loop spans 15 amino acids. Germline V CDR1 and CDR2: SGHRS, YFSETQ. After removal of 7 bases from V and 9 bases from J, the junction contained 15 bases not matched to a gene. CDR3 sequence reads: CASAATGTSIIEQFF. DNA for the CDR3: TGCGCCAGCGCCGCCACCGGGACTAGTATTATTGAGCAGTTCTTC.

The chain carries TRBV2 and TRBJ2-2; TRBD2 matches at 10 bases. CDR1 SNHLY and CDR2 FYNNEI come from the germline V gene. The length of the CDR3 is 17 residues. Trimming at V came to 4 bases and at J to 5 bases, leaving 10 bases not matched to a gene. In nucleotides, the CDR3 is TGTGCCAGCAGTGTAGAGCGGGAGGGCCTGGTAACCGGGGAGCTGTTTTTT. Its translation: CASSVEREGLVTGELFF.

The chain employs TRBV4-3 and TRBJ1-3; D ambiguous. V lost 2 bases to trimming and J lost 2 bases, with 10 bases between them. The CDR3 is 15 amino acids. From germline, CDR1 is LGHNA and CDR2 YSLEER. The CDR3 DNA follows: TGCGCCAGCAGCCAATACGCAGTGGCTGGAAACACCATATATTTT. Residues: CASSQYAVAGNTIYF.

The V call is TRBV29-1, the J call TRBJ2-1; 10 positions match TRBD2. Germline-derived CDR1 and CDR2 are SQVTM and ANQGSEA. This CDR3 is built from 16 residues. V shed 1 base, J shed 2 bases, and the junction held 5 bases outside the gene matches. The DNA for the CDR3 is TGCAGCGTTGAAGGAGTAGCGGGAGGAACCTACAATGAGCAGTTCTTC. Translation: CSVEGVAGGTYNEQFF.

J is TRBJ2-1 and V is TRBV28; D perhaps matches TRBD2 (6 bases). The CDR3 has 15 amino acids. V lost 1 base and J 9 bases, leaving 16 bases between the germline ends. The germline CDR1 and CDR2 sequences are MDHEN and SYDVKM. The CDR3 loop reads CASSLFGLSLGEQFF. CDR3 DNA sequence: TGTGCCAGCAGTTTATTTGGACTATCACTGGGTGAGCAGTTCTTC.

The chain is built from TRBV27 and TRBJ1-5; 7 bases are shared with TRBD1. The J segment lost 0 bases and the V segment lost 7 bases, leaving 9 bases of the junction unmatched. There are 16 residues in the CDR3. The V gene's germline CDR1 is MNHEY and CDR2 SMNVEV (reference sequence). In nucleotides, the CDR3 is TGTGCCAGCAAAGTGGGGGGACAGTTTAGCAATCAGCCCCAGCATTTT. This translates into CASKVGGQFSNQPQHF.

The chain combines TRBV9 with TRBJ2-7, with 9 bases identical to TRBD2. The CDR3 runs to 14 residues. J was trimmed by 5 bases and V by 4 bases; bases with no gene match: 7. Germline V gene lookup returns CDR1 SGDLS and CDR2 YYNGEE. CDR3 sequence: CASSLSGRFDEQYF. The CDR3 DNA reads as TGTGCCAGCAGCCTCAGCGGGAGGTTCGACGAGCAGTACTTC.

The chain uses TRBV7-3 and TRBJ2-1; 11 bases are shared with TRBD2. The CDR3 is 17 residues long. The V and J ends lost 6 bases and 3 bases, in that order; junction bases with no gene match: 10. Germline V gene lookup returns CDR1 SGHTA and CDR2 FQGTGA. This CDR3 is CASSYSSGLADYNEQFF. CDR3 sequence (DNA): TGTGCCAGCAGTTATTCGTCGGGACTAGCGGACTACAATGAGCAGTTCTTC.

J is TRBJ2-1 and V is TRBV7-6; 12 positions agree with TRBD2. Per the germline V gene, CDR1 is SGHVS and CDR2 is FNYEAQ. The CDR3 consists of 18 residues. Trimming cost V 1 base and J 4 bases; bases outside gene matches: 8. Here the CDR3 DNA reads TGTGCCAGCAGCTTAGAACCCTGGACTAGCGGGACTTACAATGAGCAGTTCTTC. It yields the protein CASSLEPWTSGTYNEQFF.

The chain couples TRBV4-1 to TRBJ1-4, with D possibly being TRBD1 (5 bases). The CDR3 is made up of 16 amino acids. Per the germline V gene, CDR1 is MGHRA and CDR2 is YSYEKL. With 0 bases removed from V and 9 bases from J, the gap between germline ends came to 17 bases. This CDR3 is CASSQEGAGSTKKLFF. The CDR3 DNA sequence: TGCGCCAGCAGCCAAGAAGGGGCCGGGTCGACCAAAAAACTGTTTTTT.

This clone has a handful of counts. The chain joins TRBV9 to TRBJ1-5, with TRBD1 identical over 7 bases. Germline V CDR1 and CDR2: SGDLS, YYNGEE. Losses at the gene ends were 2 bases for V and 7 bases for J; bases not matched to a gene: 6. The CDR3 loop spans 14 amino acids. Here the CDR3 DNA reads TGTGCCAGCAGCGTGTGGGACAGCGTACAGCCCCAGCATTTT. Translated, it gives CASSVWDSVQPQHF.

The V gene is TRBV7-9, the J gene TRBJ2-2, with 12 positions matching TRBD2. CDR1 is SEHNR and CDR2 is FQNEAQ in the germline V gene (reference sequence). This CDR3 has 18 residues. J was trimmed by 7 bases and V by 1 base; bases with no gene match: 10. The CDR3 loop is CASSLEASGRAKVGELFF. The CDR3 DNA follows: TGTGCCAGCAGCTTAGAGGCTAGCGGGAGGGCCAAAGTCGGGGAGCTGTTTTTT.